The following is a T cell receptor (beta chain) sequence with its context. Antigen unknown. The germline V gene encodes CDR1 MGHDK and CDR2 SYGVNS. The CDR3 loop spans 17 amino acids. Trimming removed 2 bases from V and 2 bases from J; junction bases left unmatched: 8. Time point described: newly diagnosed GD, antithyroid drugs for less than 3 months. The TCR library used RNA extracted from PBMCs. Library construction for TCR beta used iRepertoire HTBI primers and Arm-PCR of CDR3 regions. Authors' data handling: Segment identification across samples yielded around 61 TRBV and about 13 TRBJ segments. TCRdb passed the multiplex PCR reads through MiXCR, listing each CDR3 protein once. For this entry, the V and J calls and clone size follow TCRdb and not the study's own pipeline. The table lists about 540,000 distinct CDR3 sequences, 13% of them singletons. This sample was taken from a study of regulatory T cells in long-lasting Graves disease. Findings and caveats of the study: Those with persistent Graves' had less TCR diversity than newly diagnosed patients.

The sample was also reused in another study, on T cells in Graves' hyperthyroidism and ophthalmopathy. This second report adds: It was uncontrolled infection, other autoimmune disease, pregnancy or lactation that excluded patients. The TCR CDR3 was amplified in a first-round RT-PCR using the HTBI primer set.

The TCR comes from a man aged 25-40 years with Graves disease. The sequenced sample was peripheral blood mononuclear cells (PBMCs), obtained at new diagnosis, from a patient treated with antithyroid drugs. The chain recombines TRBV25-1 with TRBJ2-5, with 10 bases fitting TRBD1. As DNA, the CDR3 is TGTGCCAGCAGTGAAAGGGGCTGGGACAGGGGTCAAGAGACCCAGTACTTC. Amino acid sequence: CASSERGWDRGQETQYF.